The clone carrying this T cell receptor beta chain was seen repeatedly, ten times or more. Its antigen is as yet unknown. V shed 4 bases and J shed 6 bases, with 16 bases lying between them. The length of the CDR3 is 15 residues. Germline V gene data show CDR1 as SGHRS and CDR2 as YFSETQ. The cohort's ophthalmopathy patients, a group with duration under 3 months, had a Clinical Activity Score of at least 3 and a NOSPECS grade of at least 4. Thyroid ultrasound, orbital computed tomography, clinical symptoms, and serum thyroxine and TRAb underpinned diagnoses. From RNA transcripts, TCR beta CDR3 regions were amplified. During a first-round RT-PCR of the TCR CDR3, the HTBI primer set was used. TCRdb independently ran MiXCR on the multiplex PCR reads; one entry per CDR3 protein. The sample includes a few hundred thousand distinct CDR3 sequences, roughly 16% seen only once; the top ten take less than 3.5%.

The record originates from a study of T cells in Graves' hyperthyroidism and ophthalmopathy. Study-wide points: Most clonotypes expanded in the thyroid (above 0.001) were also present in blood.

This clonotype was sampled from a woman aged 40 to 49 with Graves' ophthalmopathy. The sequencing input was blood. The rearrangement uses TRBV5-1 and TRBJ1-4, with no clear D. CDR3 region: CASSLRLGLDEKLFF. The CDR3 coding sequence is TGCGCCAGCAGCCTCCGTTTAGGGTTGGATGAAAAACTGTTTTTT.